The source of this T cell receptor beta chain is a study of blood T cells in healthy people across ages. The germline V and J ends were trimmed by 8 bases and 5 bases, with 8 bases remaining between them. Germline assignment: CDR1 DFQATT and CDR2 SNEGSKA (reference sequence). The CDR3 runs 10 residues. Study results and caveats: Aged donors had fewer naive CD4+ cells and lower diversity than long-lived donors.

PCR was performed a second time for roughly 7 to 12 cycles using a sample-barcoded 5' primer and a J-beta primer mix. TCRdb reanalysed the 5' RACE reads using MiXCR and keeps one entry per CDR3 protein. The data show about 1.4 million distinct CDR3 sequences, 59% seen once. Turning to this clonotype: Its antigen is not known.

The clonotype originates from a man aged 18-30 years in good health. V and J are TRBV20-1 and TRBJ2-3; D is undetermined. Source material: blood. The CDR3 DNA is TGCAGTTGCAACCTAGATACGCAGTATTTT. Amino acids: CSCNLDTQYF.